Sequencing of this TCR beta chain was carried out in a study of control samples from healthy donors and cancer patients. Trimming cost V 3 bases and J 1 base, with 15 bases left between them. CDR1 is ENHRY and CDR2 is SYGVKD in the germline V gene. CDR3 length: 16 residues. The protocol was immunoSEQ multiplex PCR, while the TCRdb copy is restricted to in-frame clones and leaves out a portion. The table has 65,000 to 75,000 clones, roughly 87% seen once. The chain employs TRBV10-3 and TRBJ2-5; D perhaps matches TRBD1 (6 bases). This clonotype was obtained from a woman in her forties or fifties in good health. The sample was blood. Here the CDR3 DNA reads TGTGCCATCAGTGATTTCGGACAGCGGAGCCAAGAGACCCAGTACTTC. Translated: CAISDFGQRSQETQYF.